What follows is one T cell receptor (beta chain) and its context. The data derive from a study of T cell changes during pregnancy in multiple sclerosis. The CDR3 has 13 amino acids. Trimming cost V 7 bases and J 3 bases, with 9 bases left between them. From germline, CDR1 is SNHLY and CDR2 FYNNEI. Sequencing used immunoSEQ multiplex PCR; TCRdb keeps in-frame clones, though not all of them. The data hold over 30,000 clones, with roughly nine tenths observed a single time. This sample comprised CD8+ T cells from peripheral blood mononuclear cells, obtained in the third trimester of pregnancy. J is TRBJ2-2 and V is TRBV2, with TRBD2 as a possible D gene (5 bases). The sequence was collected from a female donor with multiple sclerosis, enrolled in a pregnancy study. The CDR3 DNA sequence: TGTGCCAGCAAGGACTGGTACACCGGGGAGCTGTTTTTT. This gives the protein CASKDWYTGELFF.